This T cell receptor beta chain was identified in a study of cytomegalovirus exposure and HLA in healthy donors. For the study at large: The same platform was used for the 110 or so validation repertoires and the 500 to 700 first-cohort repertoires, a later analysis reported.

Assay used: immunoSEQ multiplex PCR; TCRdb lists only in-frame clones, some missing. The table records 65,000 to 100,000 clones, over 85% of them present only once. Note on this clone: The target antigen is unknown.

Study-wide findings and caveats: It was reportedly the case that the classifier diagnosed cytomegalovirus status with high specificity and sensitivity. Three of the chains that were CMV-associated were confirmed in vitro to be specific for CMV antigens.

Germline values: CDR1 MDHEN, CDR2 SYDVKM. This CDR3 is 13 amino acids long. J lost 5 bases, V lost 8 bases, and 4 bases had no gene match. The TCR comes from a woman aged 25 to 39 in good health and CMV-seronegative. The chain employs TRBV28 and TRBJ1-5; 9 bases match TRBD1. Sample: PBMCs. CDR3 in DNA: TGTGCCAGCCGTGACAGGGGGGATCAGCCCCAGCATTTT. It codes for CASRDRGDQPQHF.